The entry below describes one T cell receptor (beta chain). Its recognized antigen is unknown. Per-base qualities were not stored, and no clone one base away is much larger. This entry is derived from a study of T cell responses to AZD1222 COVID-19 vaccine (dated by TCRdb to about 2021). Broadly, across the study: AZD1222 recipients whose second dose came at about 4 weeks and those whose second dose came at about 12 weeks were combined into one group, since spike-specific TCR depth and breadth did not differ between the two schedules. TCR sequencing was performed for roughly 240 trial participants, of whom about 200 were given two doses of AZD1222 and around 25 were given two doses of MenACWY control vaccine. Trial participants were enrolled by age into subgroups of 18-55, 56-69 and 70-plus years, and around 140, 26 and 57 TCR-sequenced participants, respectively, were included in these subgroups. Points the paper makes about the study in general: Reportedly, close to half of the unique spike-specific TCRs recognized epitopes lying outside the regions that are mutated in the B.1.351 and B.1.1.7 variants. Participants were mostly white British and included more females than males, and it was suggested by the authors that clonal diversity may have been underestimated. Because no samples from the day 14 peak response were available, repertoires could be characterized only after the peak T cell response. The 56-69-year group was small, and its depth increase did not reach significance, likely because of low power. Spike-specific TCR breadth and depth rose significantly after two AZD1222 doses compared with day 0 and with MenACWY recipients. Vaccine-associated CD4 TCRs spanned the whole spike protein, with dominant responses in regions 160-218 and 743-854. Only 5 to 7 AZD1222 recipients were SARS-CoV-2 seropositive at baseline, limiting conclusions about previously exposed vaccinees.

The label giving this sample's time point can be read as: baseline before first vaccination. The vaccinee samples were drawn from two UK trials, COV001 and COV002, one of which was a single-blind randomized controlled phase 2/3 trial testing AZD1222 (ChAdOx1 nCoV-19) in healthy adults. Trial participant PBMC samples were collected at day 0 and day 28 after the second dose for TCRbeta chain sequencing. V is shortened by 2 bases, J by 3 bases, and the region joining them spans 7 bases. From its cysteine to its phenylalanine, the CDR3 spans 13 amino acids. Solely the CDR3 DNA is kept, with 39 bases framed from the first base. The germline V gene (reference sequence) provides CDR1 SEHNR and CDR2 FQNEAQ. The CDR3 regions of human TCRbeta chains were analyzed by immunosequencing. The authors' pipeline ran thus. Repertoire TCRs were checked for matches against a reference library of SARS-CoV-2-specific TCRs that had been generated using the MIRA antigen-specificity platform. Breadth meant the fraction of unique TCRs that were SARS-CoV-2-associated, whereas depth meant the fraction of total T cells that were SARS-CoV-2-associated. Each spike-specific TCR was assigned to its reactive spike region and to a CD4 or CD8 class using the MIRA data. Log10-transformed breadth and depth values were compared by one-way ANOVA with Sidak's multiple comparisons tests. This is the immuneACCESS table as TCRdb keeps it, with only in-frame sequences that have V and J called. A part of the clones is gone; compared with another copy, unresolved V genes explain less than half, and the rest is unexplained. D and trimming were read from the DNA, whereas the V and J calls and clone size are those reported in that table. This sample comprises 85,000 to 90,000 clones, more than 75% of them detected only once. The leading ten clones occupy 2.5% to 3.5% of the sample.

Sequencing used peripheral blood, obtained on day 0 of AZD1222 vaccination. The chain is assembled from TRBV7-9 and TRBJ1-1; D gene: possibly TRBD1, on 6 matching bases. This clonotype was sampled from an adult in good health. Read as DNA, the sequence is TGTGCCAGCAGCTTAAAGGGGGACACTGAAGCTTTCTTT. The resulting protein is CASSLKGDTEAFF.